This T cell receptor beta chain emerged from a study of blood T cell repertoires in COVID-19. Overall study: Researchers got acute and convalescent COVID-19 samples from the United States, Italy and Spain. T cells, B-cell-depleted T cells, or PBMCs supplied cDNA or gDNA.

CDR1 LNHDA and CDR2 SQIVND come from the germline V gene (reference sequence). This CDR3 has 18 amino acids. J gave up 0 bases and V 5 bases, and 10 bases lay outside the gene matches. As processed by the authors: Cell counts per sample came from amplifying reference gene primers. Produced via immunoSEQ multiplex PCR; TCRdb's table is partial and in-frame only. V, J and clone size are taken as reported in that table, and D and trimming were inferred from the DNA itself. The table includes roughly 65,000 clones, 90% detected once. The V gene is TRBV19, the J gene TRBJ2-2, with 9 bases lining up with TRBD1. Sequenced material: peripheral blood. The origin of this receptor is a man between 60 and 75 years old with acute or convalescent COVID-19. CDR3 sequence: CASSYVRGTGTNTGELFF. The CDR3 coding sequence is TGTGCCAGTAGTTATGTCCGAGGGACAGGGACGAACACCGGGGAGCTGTTTTTT. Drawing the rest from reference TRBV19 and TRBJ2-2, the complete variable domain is DGGITQSPKYLFRKEGQNVTLSCEQNLNHDAMYWYRQDPGQGLRLIYYSQIVNDFQKGDIAEGYSVSREKKESFPLTVTSAQKNPTAFYLCASSYVRGTGTNTGELFFGEGSRLTVL.